This TCR beta chain was recorded in a study of blood T cell repertoires in COVID-19. Repertoires were generated with immunoSEQ multiplex PCR, while TCRdb's copy carries only in-frame clones and drops some. Found here are over 60,000 clones, roughly 89% of them singletons; the top ten hold under 10%. The trim removed 3 bases at V and 1 base at J, leaving 5 bases unmatched. CDR1 is LNHDA, CDR2 SQIVND, per germline (reference sequence). CDR3 length equals 16 residues. The chain is built from TRBV19 and TRBJ2-5; TRBD2 agrees at 10 bases. Sequences were obtained from peripheral blood. The origin of this receptor is a man aged 80 or over with acute or convalescent COVID-19. CDR3 in amino acids: CASSMVRTSGQETQYF. For the CDR3, the DNA is TGTGCCAGTAGTATGGTTAGGACTAGCGGCCAAGAGACCCAGTACTTC.